This TCR beta chain was profiled in a study of blood T cells in healthy people across ages. Study observations and caveats: PBMCs that were unsorted prevented a conclusive naive versus antigen-experienced comparison.

The authors drew about 10 milliliters of peripheral blood from each donor. Extractions gave at least 5 micrograms of total RNA per sample. CDR3 length equals 13 residues. Trimming shortened V by 7 bases and J by 5 bases, and 12 bases separated the two germline ends. Germline loops: CDR1 SGDLS, CDR2 YYNGEE. This clonotype was found a few times. The target antigen is unknown. With a J-beta primer mix and a sample-barcoded 5' primer, a second PCR ran 7 to 11 cycles. TCRdb itself ran the 5' RACE reads through MiXCR, one entry per CDR3 protein. The data contain about 1,600,000 distinct CDR3 sequences, approximately 38% of them singletons.

This clonotype was obtained from a woman younger than 35 in good health. The sample consisted of blood. The genes are TRBV9 and TRBJ2-2; unclear D gene. CDR3 coding DNA: TGTGCCAGCGCGAACCCCCCTACCGGGGAGCTGTTTTTT. Translated: CASANPPTGELFF.